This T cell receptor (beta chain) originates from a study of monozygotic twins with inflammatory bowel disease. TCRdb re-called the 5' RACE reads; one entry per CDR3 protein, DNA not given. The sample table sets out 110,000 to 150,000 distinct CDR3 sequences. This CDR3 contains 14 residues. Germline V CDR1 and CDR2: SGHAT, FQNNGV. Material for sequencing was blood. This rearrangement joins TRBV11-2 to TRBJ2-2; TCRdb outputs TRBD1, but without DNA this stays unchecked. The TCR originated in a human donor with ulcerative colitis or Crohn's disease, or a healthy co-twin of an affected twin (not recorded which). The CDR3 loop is CASSPPLDTGELFF.